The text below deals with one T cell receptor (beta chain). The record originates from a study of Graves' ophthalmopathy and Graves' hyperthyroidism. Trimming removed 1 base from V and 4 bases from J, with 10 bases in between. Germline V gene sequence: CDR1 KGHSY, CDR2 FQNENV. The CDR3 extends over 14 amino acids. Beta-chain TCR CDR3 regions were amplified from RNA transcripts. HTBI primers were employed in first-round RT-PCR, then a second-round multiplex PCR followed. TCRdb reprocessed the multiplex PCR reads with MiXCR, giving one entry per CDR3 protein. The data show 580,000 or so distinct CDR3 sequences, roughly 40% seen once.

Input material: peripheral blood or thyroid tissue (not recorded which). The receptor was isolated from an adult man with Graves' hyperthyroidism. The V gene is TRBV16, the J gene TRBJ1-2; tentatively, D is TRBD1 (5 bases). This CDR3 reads CASSQFRQSYGYTF. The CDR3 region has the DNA TGTGCCAGCAGCCAATTCCGACAGTCCTATGGCTACACCTTC.